This TCR beta chain appears in the sequencing data of a study of shared clonotypes between healthy human individuals. Study summary: Researchers assigned three CD4 naive, three CD4 memory, two CD8 naive and one CD8 memory plate to each donor. Points from the study as a whole: Between a handful of donors, naive CD4 clonotypes were shared at a level of approximately 5%. Relative to memory subsets, naive subsets generally showed larger estimated richness.

As to this clone: Its target is unknown.

The junction had 7 bases not matched to a gene; V was cut back by 5 bases and J by 8 bases. The CDR3 sequence is 14 residues long. Germline lookup yields CDR1 SNHLY and CDR2 FYNNEI. The data were produced by immunoSEQ multiplex PCR, yet TCRdb's version contains in-frame clones alone and is incomplete. Of some 550,000 clones listed, roughly 97% were seen once; the top ten hold roughly 0.05%. Source material: naive CD4+ T cells sorted from blood. Indicated subset: CD45RA+ positively selected. This clonotype was obtained from a woman in her thirties in good health. This chain connects TRBV2 to TRBJ1-1; 11 positions match TRBD1. CDR3 sequence reads: CASSLNGQGAEAFF. CDR3 sequence (DNA): TGTGCCAGCAGTCTCAACGGACAGGGGGCGGAAGCTTTCTTT.